Shown below are 26 T cell receptor beta chains from a single sample sequenced in a study of blood T cell repertoires in COVID-19. Here immunoSEQ multiplex PCR was the method, and the copy in TCRdb shows in-frame clones only, minus some. The sample contains 330,000 or so clones, over 80% of which appear only once. The material sequenced was peripheral blood. These receptors were taken from a man aged 30 to 39 with COVID-19, enrolled during active disease.

The chain has TRBV27 and TRBJ2-7; 8 nucleotides match TRBD1. This CDR3 has 14 residues. Per the germline V gene, CDR1 is MNHEY and CDR2 is SMNVEV (reference sequence). V was clipped by 9 bases and J by 3 bases; unmatched bases: 10. The CDR3 protein is CASSLDRGHYEQYF. The CDR3 region has the DNA TGTGCCAGTTCTCTAGACAGGGGACACTACGAGCAGTACTTC.

The chain carries TRBV7-2 and TRBJ2-1; D perhaps matches TRBD2 (6 bases). This CDR3 region has 13 residues. CDR1 is SGHTA and CDR2 is FQGNSA in the germline V gene. V dropped 2 bases and J dropped 12 bases, with 14 bases sitting between them. In DNA, the CDR3 is TGTGCCAGCAGCTTAAAGGTCGACGGGGGGCAGTTCTTC. Translating it yields CASSLKVDGGQFF. The full variable domain, in which reference TRBV7-2 and TRBJ2-1 provide the parts outside the CDR3, is GAGVSQSPSNKVTEKGKDVELRCDPISGHTALYWYRQSLGQGLEFLIYFQGNSAPDKSGLPSDRFSAERTGGSVSTLTIQRTQQEDSAVYLCASSLKVDGGQFFGPGTRLTVL.

The chain employs TRBV19 and TRBJ2-1; perhaps TRBD1 as D (6 bases). Germline values: CDR1 LNHDA, CDR2 SQIVND (reference sequence). The CDR3 has 18 amino acids. Trimming left V 7 bases short and J 0 bases short, with 22 bases between. The CDR3 protein is CASKDLGAGASSYNEQFF. The DNA of the CDR3 is TGTGCCAGTAAAGACCTGGGTGCAGGGGCGAGCTCCTACAATGAGCAGTTCTTC.

The chain employs TRBV3-1 (or the pseudogene TRBV3-2) and TRBJ1-4; TRBD1 agrees at 10 bases. Germline V gene sequence: CDR1 LGHDT, CDR2 YNNKEL (reference sequence). Unmatched junction bases numbered 8, after V lost 4 bases and J lost 3 bases. CDR3 length: 17 residues. The CDR3 sequence is CASSPRQGAPANEKLFF. Written as DNA, the CDR3 is TGTGCCAGCAGCCCCCGACAGGGGGCGCCGGCTAATGAAAAACTGTTTTTT.

This clone was seen just once. The V gene is TRBV27, the J gene TRBJ1-4; TRBD1 matches at 8 bases. V lost 6 bases and J lost 3; bases outside the gene matches: 6. Germline V gene lookup returns CDR1 MNHEY and CDR2 SMNVEV (reference sequence). The CDR3 has 15 residues. DNA for the CDR3: TGTGCCAGCAGACTTGGGACAGGAGCTAATGAAAAACTGTTTTTT. Residues: CASRLGTGANEKLFF.

The chain combines TRBV7-7 with TRBJ2-3, with a weak D call TRBD2 (6 bases). Germline CDR1 reads SSHAT; CDR2 reads FNYEAQ (reference sequence). V lost 5 bases and J lost 4, with 13 bases in between. The CDR3 runs to 14 residues. The CDR3 sequence: CASSRGTNADTQYF. The DNA for the CDR3 is TGTGCCAGCAGCCGCGGGACGAACGCAGATACGCAGTATTTT.

The chain carries TRBV18 and TRBJ1-1, with no clear D. The CDR3 sequence is 11 residues long. V was cut by 6 bases and J by 5 bases, with 7 bases left in between. The germline gives CDR1 KGHSH, CDR2 LQKENI. This chain's CDR3 is CASSYSTEAFF. CDR3 sequence (DNA): TGTGCCAGCTCCTACAGTACTGAAGCTTTCTTT. Full variable domain (remainder filled in from reference TRBV18 and TRBJ1-1): NAGVMQNPRHLVRRRGQEARLRCSPMKGHSHVYWYRQLPEEGLKFMVYLQKENIIDESGMPKERFSAEFPKEGPSILRIQQVVRGDSAAYFCASSYSTEAFFGQGTRLTVV.

The J gene is TRBJ1-4, the V gene TRBV28; D gene ambiguous. The CDR3 has 12 residues. CDR1 MDHEN and CDR2 SYDVKM come from the germline V gene. The V end lost 8 bases, the J end lost 8 bases, and 12 bases lay between the germline ends. The DNA of the CDR3 is TGTGCCAGCTCCCGGGATGGGGAAAAACTGTTTTTT. Residues: CASSRDGEKLFF.

The J gene is TRBJ2-3, the V gene TRBV9, with no clear D. Germline lookup yields CDR1 SGDLS and CDR2 YYNGEE. The CDR3 totals 13 residues. V was pared by 4 bases and J by 2 bases, with 8 bases between. The CDR3 sequence: CASSSFLTDTQYF. For the CDR3, the DNA is TGTGCCAGCAGCTCCTTCCTCACAGATACGCAGTATTTT.

The chain carries TRBV24-1 and TRBJ2-2, with 13 bases lining up with TRBD2. Trimming cost V 6 bases and J 7 bases; bases outside gene matches: 19. CDR1 KGHDR and CDR2 SFDVKD come from the germline V gene. The CDR3 runs 20 residues. The CDR3 DNA reads TGTGCCACCAGTCGGACCGGGACTAGCGGGGCCCCAAGGCGTTTCGGGGAGCTGTTTTTT. It specifies CATSRTGTSGAPRRFGELFF.

The genes are TRBV27 and TRBJ2-3, with TRBD2 matching over 8 bases. There are 18 residues in the CDR3. Germline loops: CDR1 MNHEY, CDR2 SMNVEV (reference sequence). After removal of 3 bases from V and 4 bases from J, the junction contained 15 bases not matched to a gene. This chain's CDR3 is CASSFEWISGRPADTQYF. CDR3 nucleotide sequence: TGTGCCAGCAGTTTTGAATGGATCAGCGGGAGACCGGCAGATACGCAGTATTTT.

Notes on this clone: Since a far larger clone is one base different, this is likely a read error. The V call is TRBV7-2, the J call TRBJ1-1, with D unclear. V lost 3 bases to trimming and J lost 1 base, with 6 bases between them. This CDR3 comprises 13 residues. The V gene's germline CDR1 is SGHTA and CDR2 FQGNSA. The CDR3 region has the DNA TGTGCCAGCAGCTTCCAGCGGAACACTGAAGCTTTCTTT. Protein: CASSFQRNTEAFF.

The chain uses TRBV18 and TRBJ1-1; 10 nucleotides match TRBD1. Losses at the gene ends were 3 bases for V and 1 base for J; bases not matched to a gene: 5. The CDR3 covers 16 residues. From germline, CDR1 is KGHSH and CDR2 LQKENI. Here the CDR3 DNA reads TGTGCCAGCTCACCGCGGGACAGGGGATCGAACACTGAAGCTTTCTTT. Its protein is CASSPRDRGSNTEAFF.

V is TRBV3-1 (or the pseudogene TRBV3-2) and J is TRBJ1-4; tentative D call: TRBD1 (6 bases). Trimming shortened V by 0 bases and J by 7 bases, and 12 bases separated the two germline ends. Germline V gives CDR1 LGHDT, CDR2 YNNKEL (reference sequence). This CDR3 comprises 15 residues. CDR3 nucleotide sequence: TGTGCCAGCAGCCAAGAGAACACAGGGAGTGAAAAACTGTTTTTT. It codes for CASSQENTGSEKLFF.

The V call is TRBV7-3, the J call TRBJ2-1; 9 bases map to TRBD2. CDR3 length: 14 residues. The V gene's germline CDR1 is SGHTA and CDR2 FQGTGA. J gave up 8 bases and V 5 bases, and 7 bases lay outside the gene matches. In DNA form, the CDR3 reads TGTGCCAGCAGCCTAGCGGGGAGACAGCATGAGCAGTTCTTC. Encoded protein: CASSLAGRQHEQFF.

The CDR3 is CATSDRERGVKYEQYF. The CDR3 DNA reads TGTGCCACCAGTGACCGAGAACGGGGGGTTAAGTACGAGCAGTACTTC. The chain joins TRBV24-1 to TRBJ2-7; 7 positions agree with TRBD2. Per germline, CDR1 KGHDR and CDR2 SFDVKD. The ends lost 4 bases at V and 4 bases at J; junction bases unmatched: 12. The CDR3 runs to 16 residues.

CDR3: CASSSPSSLLEQYF. CDR3 bases: TGTGCCAGCAGCTCCCCCAGTAGCCTTCTCGAGCAGTACTTC. The J gene is TRBJ2-7, the V gene TRBV5-4; D not certain. Germline CDR1 reads SGHNT; CDR2 reads YYREEE (reference sequence). Between the trimmed V and J ends, which lost 3 bases and 6 bases, there was a span of 16 bases. The CDR3 is 14 residues long.

The chain links TRBV9 to TRBJ2-2; 7 bases line up with TRBD1. Germline V gene lookup returns CDR1 SGDLS and CDR2 YYNGEE. Trimming removed 2 bases from V and 7 bases from J; junction bases left unmatched: 11. The CDR3 covers 16 residues. The CDR3, as DNA: TGTGCCAGCAGCGTCACGGTCGACAGGGCTGGCGGGGAGCTGTTTTTT. As protein: CASSVTVDRAGGELFF. The full variable domain, with the rest looked up from reference TRBV9 and TRBJ2-2, is DSGVTQTPKHLITATGQRVTLRCSPRSGDLSVYWYQQSLDQGLQFLIQYYNGEERAKGNILERFSAQQFPDLHSELNLSSLELGDSALYFCASSVTVDRAGGELFFGEGSRLTVL.

The gene calls are TRBV7-3 and TRBJ2-2, with TRBD1 identical over 8 bases. The CDR3 length is 14 residues. With 5 bases clipped from V and 6 bases from J, the junction kept 5 bases outside the gene matches. Looked up from germline, CDR1 is SGHTA and CDR2 is FQGTGA. Written as DNA, the CDR3 is TGTGCCAGCAGCCCATCACAGGGGGCCGGGGAGCTGTTTTTT. Translated, it gives CASSPSQGAGELFF. Based on the CDR3 plus reference TRBV7-3 and TRBJ2-2, the full variable domain is GAGVSQTPSNKVTEKGKYVELRCDPISGHTALYWYRQSLGQGPEFLIYFQGTGAADDSGLPNDRFFAVRPEGSVSTLKIQRTERGDSAVYLCASSPSQGAGELFFGEGSRLTVL.

In this sample, this clone turned up once. The chain combines TRBV7-9 with TRBJ2-3; the match to TRBD2 covers 7 bases. J gave up 0 bases and V 8 bases, and 11 bases lay outside the gene matches. The CDR3 sequence is 16 residues long. Germline CDR1 SEHNR, CDR2 FQNEAQ (reference sequence). The CDR3 sequence is CASFPSAGTSTDTQYF. The CDR3 DNA is TGTGCCAGCTTCCCCTCAGCGGGGACTAGCACAGATACGCAGTATTTT.

This chain connects TRBV19 to TRBJ2-2, with D maybe TRBD1 (5 bases). The germline CDR1 and CDR2 sequences are LNHDA and SQIVND (reference sequence). With 10 bases removed from V and 2 bases from J, the gap between germline ends came to 14 bases. The CDR3 contains 14 residues. The CDR3 DNA reads as TGTGCCATAGGGGCTATTTCAAACACCGGGGAGCTGTTTTTT. It is translated as CAIGAISNTGELFF.

This sequence joins TRBV4-2 and TRBJ1-3; D is uncertain. Trimming pared 4 bases from V and 6 bases from J, leaving 13 bases between. Germline CDR1 LGHNA, CDR2 YNFKEQ. This CDR3 has 14 residues. The CDR3 here is CASSRSEVENTIYF. DNA for the CDR3: TGTGCCAGCAGCCGATCGGAGGTTGAAAACACCATATATTTT.

V gene TRBV28 combines with J gene TRBJ1-5, with 8 bases that match TRBD1. The V gene end was trimmed by 7 bases and the J gene end by 6 bases; junction bases not matched to a gene: 8. The V gene's germline CDR1 is MDHEN and CDR2 SYDVKM. The CDR3 runs to 14 residues. The CDR3 spells CASILQGAGQPQHF. Here the CDR3 DNA reads TGTGCCAGCATCCTTCAGGGGGCCGGTCAGCCCCAGCATTTT.

This clone has just a few counts. The chain couples TRBV30 to TRBJ2-7; 8 nucleotides match TRBD1. This CDR3 is 13 amino acids long. The germline V gene encodes CDR1 GTSNPN and CDR2 SVGIG (reference sequence). The trim removed 5 bases at V and 6 bases at J, leaving 9 bases unmatched. The CDR3, as DNA: TGTGCCTGGGGTCCTTTTACAGGGGGCGAGCAGTACTTC. Its translation: CAWGPFTGGEQYF. Full variable domain (remainder filled in from reference TRBV30 and TRBJ2-7): SQTIHQWPATLVQPVGSPLSLECTVEGTSNPNLYWYRQAAGRGLQLLFYSVGIGQISSEVPQNLSASRPQDRQFILSSKKLLLSDSGFYLCAWGPFTGGEQYFGPGTRLTVT.

The chain links TRBV11-2 to TRBJ1-1; D call uncertain. The ends were cut back, 5 bases at V and 1 base at J, with 5 bases in the middle. Per germline, CDR1 SGHAT and CDR2 FQNNGV. The CDR3 consists of 12 residues. The CDR3 DNA follows: TGTGCCAGCAGCACAGAGAACACTGAAGCTTTCTTT. This gives the protein CASSTENTEAFF.

The chain recombines TRBV25-1 with TRBJ1-6, with a tentative D call TRBD1 (6 bases). Germline V CDR1 and CDR2: MGHDK, SYGVNS. This CDR3 spans 15 amino acids. Trimming removed 4 bases from V and 10 bases from J, with 17 bases in between. The CDR3 DNA reads TGTGCCAGCAGTGCCGGACAGCCAGATATCTCACCCCTCCACTTT. This gives the protein CASSAGQPDISPLHF.